The 7 T cell receptor beta chains in this list originate from one sample, sequenced in a study of post-analysis software for immune sequencing data. General study results and limits: Controls had lower frequencies than patients of four or five TRBV segments, which included TRBV5-6, TRBV5-1 and TRBV20-1.

For these TCRs, the target antigens are not known. Prepared TCR beta cDNA libraries contained unique molecular identifiers. TCRdb re-called the PCR reads with MiXCR, one entry per CDR3 protein. The sample comprises approximately 690,000 distinct CDR3 sequences, 55% to 70% of which are singletons, and around 11% rests with the top ten. The specimen was blood. These receptor sequences come from a girl aged 2-10 years with multiple sclerosis.

This chain connects TRBV5-6 to TRBJ2-4; D possibly matches TRBD1 or TRBD2 (5 bases each). Per the germline V gene, CDR1 is SGHDT and CDR2 is YYEEEE. V dropped 3 bases and J dropped 0 bases, with 19 bases sitting between them. CDR3 length: 18 residues. The DNA for the CDR3 is TGTGCCAGCAGCTCCTGGGGGACGGCGGGTCCAGCCAAAAACATTCAGTACTTC. Translated, it gives CASSSWGTAGPAKNIQYF. Complete variable domain (other parts from reference TRBV5-6 and TRBJ2-4): DAGVTQSPTHLIKTRGQQVTLRCSPKSGHDTVSWYQQALGQGPQFIFQYYEEEERQRGNFPDRFSGHQFPNYSSELNVNALLLGDSALYLCASSSWGTAGPAKNIQYFGAGTRLSVL.

This clonotype was recorded only once. This rearrangement joins TRBV12-3 or TRBV12-4 to TRBJ2-1; no clear D. The CDR3 covers 15 residues. Trimming took 5 bases from V and 1 from J, leaving 12 bases between them. The CDR3, as DNA: TGTGCCAGCAGTCGGACCGGTGTATCCTACAATGAGCAGTTCTTC. This encodes CASSRTGVSYNEQFF.

This chain uses TRBV7-6 with TRBJ1-1; 9 positions agree with TRBD1. Per the germline V gene, CDR1 is SGHVS and CDR2 is FNYEAQ. CDR3 length: 16 amino acids. With V trimmed by 5 bases and J by 2 bases, 9 bases remained unmatched. This CDR3 reads CASSARTGEINTEAFF. The CDR3 DNA follows: TGTGCCAGCAGCGCCCGGACAGGGGAGATAAACACTGAAGCTTTCTTT.

In this sample, this clonotype turned up many times. CDR3 amino acids: CSVQSGANVLTF. The CDR3 nucleotides are TGCAGCGTTCAGTCTGGGGCCAACGTCCTGACTTTC. The genes are TRBV29-1 and TRBJ2-6; D is uncertain. The CDR3 runs 12 residues. Germline CDR1 is SQVTM and CDR2 is ANQGSEA. V lost 5 bases, J lost 1 base, and 3 bases lay in between.

The chain links TRBV7-2 to TRBJ2-1; possibly TRBD1 for D (6 bases). Germline loops: CDR1 SGHTA, CDR2 FQGNSA. Trimming took off 6 bases at V and 0 bases at J, with 12 bases between the two ends. This CDR3 region has 15 residues. CDR3 region: CASRYRVSSYNEQFF. Written as DNA, the CDR3 is TGTGCCAGCAGATACAGGGTTAGCTCCTACAATGAGCAGTTCTTC.

This chain connects TRBV5-6 to TRBJ2-4, with 7 bases lining up with TRBD1. The CDR3 extends over 15 amino acids. With 0 bases clipped from V and 6 bases from J, the junction kept 6 bases outside the gene matches. CDR1 and CDR2 (germline): SGHDT, YYEEEE. CDR3 amino acids: CASSLVAAGGNIQYF. CDR3 coding DNA: TGTGCCAGCAGCTTGGTTGCGGCAGGGGGAAACATTCAGTACTTC.

This clonotype was seen only a few times. The chain recombines TRBV20-1 with TRBJ2-5; 9 bases fit TRBD2. CDR1 and CDR2 from the germline V gene are DFQATT and SNEGSKA (reference sequence). V was pared by 1 base and J by 2 bases, with 5 bases of the junction left unmatched. The CDR3 spans 15 residues. Here the CDR3 DNA reads TGCAGTGCTAGAGCTTCGAGCGGGGGGCAAGAGACCCAGTACTTC. Translating it yields CSARASSGGQETQYF.